Included here is one T cell receptor beta chain sequence, with context. This sample is part of a study of blood T cell repertoires in COVID-19. Study as a whole: Collection of acute and convalescent COVID-19 samples took place in the United States, Italy and Spain.

Method: immunoSEQ multiplex PCR; TCRdb's copy keeps in-frame clones and lacks some. The sample includes around 55,000 clones, about nine tenths seen only once; the top ten take approximately 3.7%. Seattle's enrolled individuals joined amid active infection and were then monitored longitudinally. The CDR3 length is 12 residues. The J segment lost 3 bases and the V segment lost 10 bases, leaving 5 bases of the junction unmatched. Germline CDR1 is ENHRY and CDR2 is SYGVKD. The rearrangement links TRBV10-3 to TRBJ2-7, with 8 nucleotides matching TRBD1. The TCR was taken from a man aged 35-49 years with COVID-19, enrolled during active disease. Input material: peripheral blood. The CDR3 sequence: CATGQADYEQYF. The CDR3 DNA reads as TGTGCCACGGGACAGGCTGACTACGAGCAGTACTTC.